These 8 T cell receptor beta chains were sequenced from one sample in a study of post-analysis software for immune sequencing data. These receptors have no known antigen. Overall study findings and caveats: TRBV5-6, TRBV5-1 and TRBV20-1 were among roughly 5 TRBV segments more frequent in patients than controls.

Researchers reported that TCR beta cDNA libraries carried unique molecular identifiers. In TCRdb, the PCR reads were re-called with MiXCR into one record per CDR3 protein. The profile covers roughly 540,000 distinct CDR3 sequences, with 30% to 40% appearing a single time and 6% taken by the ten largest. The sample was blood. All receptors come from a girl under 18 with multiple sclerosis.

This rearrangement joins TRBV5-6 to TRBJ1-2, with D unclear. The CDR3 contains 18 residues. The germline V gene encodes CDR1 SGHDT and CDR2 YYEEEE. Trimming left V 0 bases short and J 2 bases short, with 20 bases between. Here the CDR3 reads CASSLVSGTSRINYGYTF. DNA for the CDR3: TGTGCCAGCAGCTTGGTGAGTGGAACCAGCCGGATCAACTATGGCTACACCTTC.

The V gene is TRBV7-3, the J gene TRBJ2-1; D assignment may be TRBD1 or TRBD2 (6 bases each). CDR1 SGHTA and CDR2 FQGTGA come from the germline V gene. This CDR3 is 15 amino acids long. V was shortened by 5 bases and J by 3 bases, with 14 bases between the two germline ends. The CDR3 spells CASSPLGGSYNEQFF. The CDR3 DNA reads TGTGCCAGCAGCCCCCTAGGGGGGAGCTACAATGAGCAGTTCTTC.

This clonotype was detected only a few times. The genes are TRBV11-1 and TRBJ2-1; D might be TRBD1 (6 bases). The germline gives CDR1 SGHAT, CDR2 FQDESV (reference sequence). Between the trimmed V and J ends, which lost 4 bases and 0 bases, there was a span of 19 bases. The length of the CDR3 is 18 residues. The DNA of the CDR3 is TGTGCCAGCAGCTCTTACCCTCAGGGGCCCCGCTCCTACAATGAGCAGTTCTTC. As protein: CASSSYPQGPRSYNEQFF. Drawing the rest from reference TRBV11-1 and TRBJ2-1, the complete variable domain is EAEVAQSPRYKITEKSQAVAFWCDPISGHATLYWYRQILGQGPELLVQFQDESVVDDSQLPKDRFSAERLKGVDSTLKIQPAELGDSAMYLCASSSYPQGPRSYNEQFFGPGTRLTVL.

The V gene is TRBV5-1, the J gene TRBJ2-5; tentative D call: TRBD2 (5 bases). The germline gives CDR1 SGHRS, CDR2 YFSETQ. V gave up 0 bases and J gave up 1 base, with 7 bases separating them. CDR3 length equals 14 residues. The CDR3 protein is CASSLGEGQETQYF. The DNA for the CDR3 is TGCGCCAGCAGCTTGGGCGAGGGCCAAGAGACCCAGTACTTC. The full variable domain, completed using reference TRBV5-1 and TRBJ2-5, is KAGVTQTPRYLIKTRGQQVTLSCSPISGHRSVSWYQQTPGQGLQFLFEYFSETQRNKGNFPGRFSGRQFSNSRSEMNVSTLELGDSALYLCASSLGEGQETQYFGPGTRLLVL.

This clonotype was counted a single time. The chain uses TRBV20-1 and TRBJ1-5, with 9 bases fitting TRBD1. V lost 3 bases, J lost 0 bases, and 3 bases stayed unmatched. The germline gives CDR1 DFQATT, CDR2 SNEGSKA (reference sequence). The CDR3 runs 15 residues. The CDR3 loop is CSASTGGSSNQPQHF. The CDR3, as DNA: TGCAGTGCTAGTACAGGGGGCTCTAGCAATCAGCCCCAGCATTTT.

The CDR3 DNA reads TGTGCCAGCAGCGCGACAGGGGGTGGGTCACCCCTCCACTTT. Its translation is CASSATGGGSPLHF. V usage is TRBV5-5 and J usage is TRBJ1-6; 9 nucleotides align to TRBD1. The CDR3 is 14 amino acids. The V gene's germline CDR1 is SGHKS and CDR2 YYEKEE (reference sequence). With 4 bases clipped from V and 10 bases from J, the junction kept 6 bases outside the gene matches.

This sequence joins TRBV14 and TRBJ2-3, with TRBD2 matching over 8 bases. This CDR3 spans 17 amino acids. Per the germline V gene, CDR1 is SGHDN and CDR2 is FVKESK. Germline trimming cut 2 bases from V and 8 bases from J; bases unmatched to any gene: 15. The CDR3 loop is CASSQLLLAEHEGTQYF. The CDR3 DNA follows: TGTGCCAGCAGCCAACTTCTACTAGCGGAACATGAGGGTACGCAGTATTTT.

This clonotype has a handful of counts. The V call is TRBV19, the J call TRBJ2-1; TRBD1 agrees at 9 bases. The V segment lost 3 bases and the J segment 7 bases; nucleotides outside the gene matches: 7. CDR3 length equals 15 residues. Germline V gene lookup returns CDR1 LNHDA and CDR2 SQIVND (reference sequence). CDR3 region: CASSIGGQGRNEQFF. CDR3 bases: TGTGCCAGTAGTATCGGGGGACAGGGAAGGAATGAGCAGTTCTTC.